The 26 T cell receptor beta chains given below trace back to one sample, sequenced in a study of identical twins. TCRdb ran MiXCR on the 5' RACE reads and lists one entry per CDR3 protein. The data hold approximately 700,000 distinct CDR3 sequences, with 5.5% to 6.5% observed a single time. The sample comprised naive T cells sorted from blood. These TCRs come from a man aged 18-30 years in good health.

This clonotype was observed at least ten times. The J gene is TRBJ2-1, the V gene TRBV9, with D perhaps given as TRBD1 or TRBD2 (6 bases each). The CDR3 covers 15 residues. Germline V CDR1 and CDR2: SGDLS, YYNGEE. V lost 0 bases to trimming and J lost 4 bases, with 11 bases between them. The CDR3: CASSVVRGAYNEQFF. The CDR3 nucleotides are TGTGCCAGCAGCGTAGTAAGGGGGGCTTACAATGAGCAGTTCTTC.

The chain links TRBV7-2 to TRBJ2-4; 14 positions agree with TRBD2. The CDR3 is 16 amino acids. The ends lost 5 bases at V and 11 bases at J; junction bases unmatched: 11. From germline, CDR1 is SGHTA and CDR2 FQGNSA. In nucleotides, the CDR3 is TGTGCCAGCAGCACGGGACTAGCGGGAGCAGGGGGGCTTCAGTACTTC. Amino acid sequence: CASSTGLAGAGGLQYF.

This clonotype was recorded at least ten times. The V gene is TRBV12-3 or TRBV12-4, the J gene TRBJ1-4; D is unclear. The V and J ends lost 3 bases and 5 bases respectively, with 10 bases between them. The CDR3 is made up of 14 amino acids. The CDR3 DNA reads TGTGCCAGCAGTTTCCAACACGGAAATGAAAAACTGTTTTTT. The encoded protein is CASSFQHGNEKLFF.

Here the CDR3 DNA reads TGTGCCAGCAGTTATAGCGCGGACAGGCCCCGTTTCACAGATACGCAGTATTTT. Translation gives CASSYSADRPRFTDTQYF. The chain employs TRBV6-5 and TRBJ2-3, with TRBD1 matching 7 bases. The CDR3 is 18 amino acids. J was trimmed by 2 bases and V by 3 bases; bases with no gene match: 14. Germline-derived CDR1 and CDR2 are MNHEY and SVGAGI.

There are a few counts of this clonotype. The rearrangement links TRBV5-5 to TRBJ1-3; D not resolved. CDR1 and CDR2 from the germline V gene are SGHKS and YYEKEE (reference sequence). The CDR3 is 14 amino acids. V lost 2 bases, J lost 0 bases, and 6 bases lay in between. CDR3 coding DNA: TGTGCCAGCAGCTTCGGTTTCTCTGGAAACACCATATATTTT. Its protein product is CASSFGFSGNTIYF.

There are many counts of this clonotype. CDR3 bases: TGTGCCAGCAGTCTAGCGGGCGTCTCCTACAATGAGCAGTTCTTC. Translated: CASSLAGVSYNEQFF. The chain uses TRBV7-6 and TRBJ2-1; 8 nucleotides align to TRBD2. This CDR3 contains 15 residues. V shed 6 bases and J 0 bases; nucleotides not matched to a gene: 4. The germline gives CDR1 SGHVS, CDR2 FNYEAQ.

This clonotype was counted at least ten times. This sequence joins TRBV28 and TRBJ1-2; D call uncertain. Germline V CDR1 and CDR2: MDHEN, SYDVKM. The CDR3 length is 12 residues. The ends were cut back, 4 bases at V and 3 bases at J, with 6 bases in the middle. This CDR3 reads CASSSGYYGYTF. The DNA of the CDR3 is TGTGCCAGCAGTTCCGGGTACTATGGCTACACCTTC.

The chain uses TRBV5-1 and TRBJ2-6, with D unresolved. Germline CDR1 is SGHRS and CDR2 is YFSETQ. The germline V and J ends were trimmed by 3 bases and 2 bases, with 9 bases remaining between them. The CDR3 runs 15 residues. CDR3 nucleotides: TGCGCCAGCAGCTACACACCAACTGGGGCCAACGTCCTGACTTTC. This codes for CASSYTPTGANVLTF.

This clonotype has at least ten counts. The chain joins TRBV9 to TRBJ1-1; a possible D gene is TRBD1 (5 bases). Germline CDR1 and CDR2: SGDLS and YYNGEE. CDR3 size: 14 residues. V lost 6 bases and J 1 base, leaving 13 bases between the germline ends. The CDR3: CASKDQGTNTEAFF. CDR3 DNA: TGTGCCAGCAAGGATCAGGGCACGAACACTGAAGCTTTCTTT.

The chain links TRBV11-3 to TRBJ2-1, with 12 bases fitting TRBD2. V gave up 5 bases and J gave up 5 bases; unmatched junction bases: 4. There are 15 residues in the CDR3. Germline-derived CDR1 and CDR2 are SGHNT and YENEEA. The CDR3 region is CASSMTSGRHNEQFF. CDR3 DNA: TGTGCCAGCAGCATGACTAGCGGGAGACACAATGAGCAGTTCTTC.

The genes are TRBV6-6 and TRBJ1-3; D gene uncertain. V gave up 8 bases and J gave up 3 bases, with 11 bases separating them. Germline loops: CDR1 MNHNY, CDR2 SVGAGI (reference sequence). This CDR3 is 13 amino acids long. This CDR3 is CASVVRFGNTIYF. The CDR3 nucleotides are TGTGCCAGCGTAGTGAGGTTTGGAAACACCATATATTTT.

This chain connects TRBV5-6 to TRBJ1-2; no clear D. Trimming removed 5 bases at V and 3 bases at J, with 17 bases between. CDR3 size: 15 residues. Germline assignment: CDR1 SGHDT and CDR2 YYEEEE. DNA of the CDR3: TGTGCCAGCAGTTTGCTCCGCCAGGCTTACTATGGCTACACCTTC. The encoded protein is CASSLLRQAYYGYTF.

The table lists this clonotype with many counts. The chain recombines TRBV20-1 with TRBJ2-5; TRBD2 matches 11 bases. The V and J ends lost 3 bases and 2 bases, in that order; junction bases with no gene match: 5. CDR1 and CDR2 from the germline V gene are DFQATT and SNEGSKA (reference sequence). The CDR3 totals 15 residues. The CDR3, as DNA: TGCAGTGCTAGTTGGCCTAGCGGGGGGCAAGAGACCCAGTACTTC. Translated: CSASWPSGGQETQYF.

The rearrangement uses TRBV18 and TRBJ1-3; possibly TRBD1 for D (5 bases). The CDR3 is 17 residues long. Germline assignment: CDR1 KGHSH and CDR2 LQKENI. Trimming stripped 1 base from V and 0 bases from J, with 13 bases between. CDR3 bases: TGTGCCAGCTCACCACAAAGCAGGGCCTACTCTGGAAACACCATATATTTT. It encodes CASSPQSRAYSGNTIYF.

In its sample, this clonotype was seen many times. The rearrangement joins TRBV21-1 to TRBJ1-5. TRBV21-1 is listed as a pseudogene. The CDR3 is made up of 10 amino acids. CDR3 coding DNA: TGTGCCAGCAGCAATCAGCCCCAGCATTTT. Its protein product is CASSNQPQHF.

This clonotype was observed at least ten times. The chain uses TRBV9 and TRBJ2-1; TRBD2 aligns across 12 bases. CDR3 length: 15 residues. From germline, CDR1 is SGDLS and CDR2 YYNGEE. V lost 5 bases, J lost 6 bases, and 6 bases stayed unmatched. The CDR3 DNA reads TGTGCCAGCAGTACGACTAGCGGGAGTTTCAATGAGCAGTTCTTC. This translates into CASSTTSGSFNEQFF.

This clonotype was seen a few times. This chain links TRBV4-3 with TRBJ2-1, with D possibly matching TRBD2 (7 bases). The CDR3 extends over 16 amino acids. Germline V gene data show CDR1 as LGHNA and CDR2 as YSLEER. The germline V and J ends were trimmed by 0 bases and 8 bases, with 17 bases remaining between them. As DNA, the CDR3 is TGCGCCAGCAGCCAAGAGTCTAGCGGCGGGGGCGATGAGCAGTTCTTC. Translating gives CASSQESSGGGDEQFF.

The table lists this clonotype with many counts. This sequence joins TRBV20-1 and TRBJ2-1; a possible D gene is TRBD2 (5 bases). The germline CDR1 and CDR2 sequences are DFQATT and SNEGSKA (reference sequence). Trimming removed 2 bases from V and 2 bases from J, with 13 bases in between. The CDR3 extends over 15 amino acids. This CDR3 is CSARLVALPYNEQFF. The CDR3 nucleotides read TGCAGTGCTAGATTAGTAGCGCTTCCCTACAATGAGCAGTTCTTC.

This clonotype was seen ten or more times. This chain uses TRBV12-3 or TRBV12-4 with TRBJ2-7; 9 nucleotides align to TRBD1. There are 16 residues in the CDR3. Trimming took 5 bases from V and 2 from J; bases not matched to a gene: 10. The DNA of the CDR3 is TGTGCCAGCAGTGATATACCGGGACAGGGAGCCTACGAGCAGTACTTC. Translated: CASSDIPGQGAYEQYF.

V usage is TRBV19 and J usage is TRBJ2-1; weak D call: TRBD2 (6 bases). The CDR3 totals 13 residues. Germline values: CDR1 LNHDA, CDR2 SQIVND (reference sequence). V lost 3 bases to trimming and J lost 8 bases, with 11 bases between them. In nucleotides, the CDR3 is TGTGCCAGTAGTATGAGACTAGGACATGAGCAGTTCTTC. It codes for CASSMRLGHEQFF.

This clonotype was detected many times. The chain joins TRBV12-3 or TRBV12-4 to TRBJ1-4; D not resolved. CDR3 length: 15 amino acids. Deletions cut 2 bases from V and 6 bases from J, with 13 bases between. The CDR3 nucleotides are TGTGCCAGCAGTTTACTCCCCGGGTCGGATGAAAAACTGTTTTTT. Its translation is CASSLLPGSDEKLFF.

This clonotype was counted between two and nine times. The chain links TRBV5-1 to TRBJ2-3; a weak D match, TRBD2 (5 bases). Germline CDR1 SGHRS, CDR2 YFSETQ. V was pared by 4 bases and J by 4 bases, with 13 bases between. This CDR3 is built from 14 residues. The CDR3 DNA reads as TGCGCCAGCAGCGTGGACTGGAGTGCAGATACGCAGTATTTT. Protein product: CASSVDWSADTQYF.

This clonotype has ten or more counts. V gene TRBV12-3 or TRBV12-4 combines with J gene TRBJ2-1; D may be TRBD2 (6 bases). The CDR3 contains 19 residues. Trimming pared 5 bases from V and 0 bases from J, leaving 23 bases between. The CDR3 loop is CASSLSLGGTASSYNEQFF. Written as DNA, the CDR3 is TGTGCCAGCAGTCTGTCTTTAGGCGGGACGGCAAGCTCCTACAATGAGCAGTTCTTC.

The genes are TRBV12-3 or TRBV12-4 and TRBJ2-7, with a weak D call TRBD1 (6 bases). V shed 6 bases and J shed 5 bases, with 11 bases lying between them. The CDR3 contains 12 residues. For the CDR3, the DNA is TGTGCCAGCAGCCAGGGGTCCCACGAGCAGTACGTC. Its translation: CASSQGSHEQYV.

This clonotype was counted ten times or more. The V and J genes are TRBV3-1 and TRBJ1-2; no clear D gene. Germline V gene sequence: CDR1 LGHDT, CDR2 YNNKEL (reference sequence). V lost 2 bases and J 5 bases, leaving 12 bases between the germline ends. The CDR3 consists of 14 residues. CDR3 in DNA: TGTGCCAGCAGCCAAAGCCCAAGTCCGTATGGCTACACCTTC. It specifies CASSQSPSPYGYTF. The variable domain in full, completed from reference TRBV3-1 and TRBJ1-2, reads DTAVSQTPKYLVTQMGNDKSIKCEQNLGHDTMYWYKQDSKKFLKIMFSYNNKELIINETVPNRFSPKSPDKAHLNLHINSLELGDSAVYFCASSQSPSPYGYTFGSGTRLTVV.

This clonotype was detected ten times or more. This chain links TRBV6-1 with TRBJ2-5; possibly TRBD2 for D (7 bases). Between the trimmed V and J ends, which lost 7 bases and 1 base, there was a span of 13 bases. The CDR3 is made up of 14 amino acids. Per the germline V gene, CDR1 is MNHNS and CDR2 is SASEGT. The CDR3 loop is CASTLGGGQETQYF. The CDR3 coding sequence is TGTGCCAGCACCCTGGGAGGGGGCCAAGAGACCCAGTACTTC.